The 25 T cell receptor beta chains given below trace back to one sample, sequenced in a study of blood T cell repertoires in COVID-19. Profiling relied on immunoSEQ multiplex PCR, and the TCRdb table lists in-frame clones only, not all of them. The sample yields tens of thousands of clones, 90% seen once. The sequencing input was peripheral blood. The receptors were gathered from a man over 45 with COVID-19, enrolled during active disease.

V gene TRBV15 combines with J gene TRBJ2-1, with a tentative D call TRBD2 (5 bases). V was pared by 2 bases and J by 7 bases, with 12 bases between. The CDR3 extends over 14 amino acids. The germline gives CDR1 LNHNV, CDR2 YYDKDF (reference sequence). The CDR3 reads CATSRPGSLNEQFF. The CDR3 DNA reads as TGTGCCACCAGCAGACCGGGGAGTCTGAATGAGCAGTTCTTC.

CDR3 nucleotides: TGTGCCAGTAGTTTATCACCGGGACACGGCGATGAGGAGAGAGGCTACACCTTC. Amino acids: CASSLSPGHGDEERGYTF. The chain employs TRBV19 and TRBJ1-2, with D possibly matching TRBD1 (6 bases). The germline CDR1 and CDR2 sequences are LNHDA and SQIVND (reference sequence). V dropped 5 bases and J dropped 8 bases, with 30 bases sitting between them. The CDR3 extends over 18 amino acids.

The genes are TRBV21-1 and TRBJ2-7; the D call TRBD2 from the table was never checked on the DNA. TRBV21-1 is tagged as a pseudogene. The CDR3 has 16 amino acids. For the CDR3, the DNA is TGTGCCAGCAGCAAAGTGAGGCGGGGATACTCCTACGAGCAGTACTTC. The encoded protein is CASSKVRRGYSYEQYF.

The sample holds one count of this clone. The chain combines TRBV7-3 with TRBJ2-5, with 11 bases matching TRBD1. Germline V CDR1 and CDR2: SGHTA, FQGTGA. Germline trimming cut 3 bases from V and 1 base from J; bases unmatched to any gene: 4. This CDR3 is built from 16 residues. The CDR3 bases are TGTGCCAGCAGCTTCGCGGGACAGGGGGGCCAAGAGACCCAGTACTTC. The encoded protein is CASSFAGQGGQETQYF. The full variable domain, completed using reference TRBV7-3 and TRBJ2-5, is GAGVSQTPSNKVTEKGKYVELRCDPISGHTALYWYRQSLGQGPEFLIYFQGTGAADDSGLPNDRFFAVRPEGSVSTLKIQRTERGDSAVYLCASSFAGQGGQETQYFGPGTRLLVL.

The J gene is TRBJ2-1, the V gene TRBV28, with 7 bases aligning to TRBD2. This CDR3 region has 16 residues. The junction had 11 bases not matched to a gene; V was cut back by 7 bases and J by 2 bases. Germline assignment: CDR1 MDHEN and CDR2 SYDVKM. In DNA form, the CDR3 reads TGTGCCAGCACTTATAGGACTAGTTTAACCTACAATGAGCAGTTCTTC. Translated, it gives CASTYRTSLTYNEQFF.

The chain carries TRBV6-5 and TRBJ2-7; D gene unclear. V was trimmed by 8 bases and J by 2 bases, leaving 10 bases between them. Germline-derived CDR1 and CDR2 are MNHEY and SVGAGI. The CDR3 totals 12 residues. The CDR3 nucleotides are TGTGCCAGCTTAGAACTCACCTACGAGCAGTACTTC. This sequence encodes CASLELTYEQYF.

The V and J genes are TRBV11-1 and TRBJ2-5, with 11 bases matching TRBD2. CDR1 SGHAT and CDR2 FQDESV come from the germline V gene (reference sequence). The J segment lost 1 base and the V segment lost 5 bases, leaving 3 bases of the junction unmatched. This CDR3 is 15 amino acids long. The CDR3 nucleotides are TGTGCCAGCAGCGGTAGCGGGAGGGGCCAAGAGACCCAGTACTTC. It is translated as CASSGSGRGQETQYF.

The chain combines TRBV6-5 with TRBJ2-3, with D possibly TRBD2 on 6 matching bases. Trimming removed 5 bases at V and 4 bases at J, with 13 bases between. The CDR3 runs to 14 residues. Germline V lookup: CDR1 MNHEY, CDR2 SVGAGI. CDR3 amino acids: CASSRGTGADTQYF. Here the CDR3 DNA reads TGTGCCAGCAGTCGGGGGACGGGAGCAGATACGCAGTATTTT.

This clone was observed a handful of times. The chain carries TRBV19 and TRBJ1-2; D is ambiguous. The CDR3 totals 15 residues. Germline lookup yields CDR1 LNHDA and CDR2 SQIVND (reference sequence). Trimming pared 4 bases from V and 6 bases from J, leaving 18 bases between. CDR3 DNA: TGTGCCAGTAGTACTTGGACGGAGGGTCGTGATGGCTACACCTTC. Its translation is CASSTWTEGRDGYTF.

This chain links TRBV19 with TRBJ2-3; TRBD2 aligns across 11 bases. This CDR3 is 14 amino acids long. Germline V CDR1 and CDR2: LNHDA, SQIVND (reference sequence). Trimming took 10 bases from V and 2 from J; bases not matched to a gene: 5. The CDR3 spells CATRLAGNTDTQYF. In DNA form, the CDR3 reads TGTGCCACCCGACTAGCGGGAAACACAGATACGCAGTATTTT.

The chain is built from TRBV6-2 or TRBV6-3 and TRBJ2-7; 7 nucleotides line up with TRBD1. The V gene end was trimmed by 6 bases and the J gene end by 6 bases; junction bases not matched to a gene: 14. The CDR3 sequence is 15 residues long. The germline V gene encodes CDR1 MNHEY and CDR2 SVGEGT. CDR3 sequence (DNA): TGTGCCAGCAGCCGCACCGGGACAGACCAGGGCGAGCAGTACTTC. As protein: CASSRTGTDQGEQYF.

V gene TRBV4-1 combines with J gene TRBJ2-5; TRBD2 matches at 8 bases. Germline V CDR1 and CDR2: MGHRA, YSYEKL. The CDR3 totals 15 residues. V shed 1 base, J shed 7 bases, and the junction held 8 bases outside the gene matches. The CDR3 DNA sequence: TGCGCCAGCAGCCAAGCGGCCGGGAGGGCGGCGACCCAGTACTTC. Its protein product is CASSQAAGRAATQYF.

This chain connects TRBV5-1 to TRBJ2-1; maybe TRBD1 (6 bases). The germline V and J ends were trimmed by 7 bases and 3 bases, with 11 bases remaining between them. The CDR3 sequence is 13 residues long. The germline CDR1 and CDR2 sequences are SGHRS and YFSETQ. This CDR3 reads CASGRGGYNEQFF. The CDR3 DNA follows: TGCGCCAGCGGCCGAGGGGGCTACAATGAGCAGTTCTTC.

This clone showed up just once. The CDR3 DNA reads as TGTGCCAGCAGCTTAGGATTTGGTGGGACTACAGACACAGATACGCAGTATTTT. Its protein product is CASSLGFGGTTDTDTQYF. This chain uses TRBV13 with TRBJ2-3; TRBD2 aligns across 7 bases. The CDR3 loop spans 18 amino acids. Germline CDR1 and CDR2: PRHDT and FYEKMQ (reference sequence). Losses at the gene ends were 0 bases for V and 2 bases for J; bases not matched to a gene: 11.

The V gene is TRBV28, the J gene TRBJ1-2; no definite D call. CDR1 is MDHEN, CDR2 SYDVKM, per germline. The CDR3 runs 15 residues. Trimming took 1 base from V and 5 from J, leaving 14 bases between them. CDR3 sequence (DNA): TGTGCCAGCAGTTTATTGGCGGGCTCCCCGTATGGCTACACCTTC. Amino acids: CASSLLAGSPYGYTF.

The V gene is TRBV2, the J gene TRBJ2-6; D is unclear. Per germline, CDR1 SNHLY and CDR2 FYNNEI. Trimming removed 4 bases at V and 3 bases at J, with 13 bases between. This CDR3 spans 16 amino acids. CDR3 sequence: CASSASGLGGANVLTF. CDR3 nucleotide sequence: TGTGCCAGCAGTGCATCTGGTCTAGGTGGGGCCAACGTCCTGACTTTC.

The rearrangement joins TRBV19 to TRBJ2-7, with D unclear. This CDR3 contains 12 residues. The germline V gene has CDR1 LNHDA and CDR2 SQIVND (reference sequence). The ends were cut back, 3 bases at V and 6 bases at J, with 9 bases in the middle. In DNA, the CDR3 is TGTGCCAGTAGTATCCCCTACGGCGAGCAGTACTTC. This codes for CASSIPYGEQYF.

This clone was seen more than once but under ten times. The chain combines TRBV6-6 with TRBJ1-6, with a weak D call TRBD1 (5 bases). CDR3 length: 14 residues. The germline V and J ends were trimmed by 6 bases and 9 bases, with 15 bases remaining between them. Germline assignment: CDR1 MNHNY and CDR2 SVGAGI (reference sequence). The CDR3 loop is CASRAARATSPLHF. The CDR3 DNA reads TGTGCCAGCAGGGCGGCCAGGGCAACTTCACCCCTCCACTTT.

This clone was seen more than once but under ten times. The V gene is TRBV6-5, the J gene TRBJ2-1, with D possibly TRBD1 on 5 matching bases. CDR1 is MNHEY, CDR2 SVGAGI, per germline. The CDR3 sequence is 13 residues long. The V end was cut by 0 bases, the J end by 9 bases, with 9 bases between. The chain's CDR3 is CASSYSGQTEQFF. CDR3 DNA: TGTGCCAGCAGTTACTCCGGACAAACTGAGCAGTTCTTC.

The gene calls are TRBV19 and TRBJ2-5; D is undetermined. Trimming pared 3 bases from V and 1 base from J, leaving 9 bases between. Germline-derived CDR1 and CDR2 are LNHDA and SQIVND (reference sequence). This CDR3 comprises 14 residues. The CDR3 loop reads CASSMFESQETQYF. The CDR3 DNA follows: TGTGCCAGTAGTATGTTTGAGTCCCAAGAGACCCAGTACTTC.

The rearrangement uses TRBV30 and TRBJ1-2; the D gene is possibly TRBD1 (6 bases). CDR1 and CDR2 (germline): GTSNPN, SVGIG (reference sequence). The CDR3 spans 13 residues. V gave up 6 bases and J gave up 8 bases, with 19 bases separating them. This chain's CDR3 is CACQDRGSRGYTF. The CDR3 nucleotides are TGTGCCTGCCAAGATAGGGGGTCGAGAGGCTACACCTTC. Full variable domain (rest looked up from reference TRBV30 and TRBJ1-2): SQTIHQWPATLVQPVGSPLSLECTVEGTSNPNLYWYRQAAGRGLQLLFYSVGIGQISSEVPQNLSASRPQDRQFILSSKKLLLSDSGFYLCACQDRGSRGYTFGSGTRLTVV.

V and J are TRBV6-6 and TRBJ1-4; TRBD1 is a possible D gene (5 bases). Per germline, CDR1 MNHNY and CDR2 SVGAGI (reference sequence). The CDR3 length is 13 residues. V gave up 7 bases and J gave up 8 bases, with 14 bases separating them. The CDR3 region is CASNRGGREKLFF. The CDR3 DNA sequence: TGTGCCAGCAACCGGGGGGGAAGGGAAAAACTGTTTTTT.

This rearrangement joins TRBV6-6 to TRBJ2-5, with TRBD1 matching over 7 bases. This CDR3 is built from 14 residues. V lost 6 bases to trimming and J lost 4 bases; unmatched junction nucleotides: 8. From germline, CDR1 is MNHNY and CDR2 SVGAGI (reference sequence). The chain's CDR3 is CASSAIQGTETQYF. The CDR3 DNA follows: TGTGCCAGCAGCGCGATACAGGGGACAGAGACCCAGTACTTC.

The chain is built from TRBV5-1 and TRBJ2-5; perhaps TRBD1 as D (6 bases). CDR3 length equals 16 residues. From germline, CDR1 is SGHRS and CDR2 YFSETQ. Trimming left V 0 bases short and J 5 bases short, with 17 bases between. For the CDR3, the DNA is TGCGCCAGCAGCTTGGGGTCGACAGGTGGGTTTGAGACCCAGTACTTC. It specifies CASSLGSTGGFETQYF.

The chain uses TRBV5-1 and TRBJ2-3; 7 nucleotides agree with TRBD1. The length of the CDR3 is 15 residues. CDR1 is SGHRS, CDR2 YFSETQ, per germline. The ends lost 0 bases at V and 5 bases at J; junction bases unmatched: 6. CDR3 DNA sequence: TGCGCCAGCAGCTTGGACACAGGGGTTCAAGATACGCAGTATTTT. Translating gives CASSLDTGVQDTQYF.